Presented here are 12 T cell receptor beta chains from one specimen sequenced in a study of cytomegalovirus exposure and HLA in healthy donors. A multiplex PCR was run with 60 Vbeta primers and 13 Jbeta primers. The assay was immunoSEQ multiplex PCR, and TCRdb's table has in-frame clones only and misses some. Among 170,000 or so clones, 84% were seen once, and the ten largest hold 4% to 6%. The specimen was PBMCs. The receptors come from a girl under 18 in good health and CMV-seropositive.

The chain has TRBV2 and TRBJ2-7; the match to TRBD2 covers 7 bases. Unmatched junction bases numbered 9, after V lost 9 bases and J lost 1 base. The CDR3 consists of 14 residues. Germline assignment: CDR1 SNHLY and CDR2 FYNNEI. The CDR3 DNA sequence: TGTGCCAGGGGGGGGGACGGCCTATCCTACGAGCAGTACTTC. Its translation is CARGGDGLSYEQYF.

The rearrangement joins TRBV2 to TRBJ1-3; D remains ambiguous. Germline values: CDR1 SNHLY, CDR2 FYNNEI. V dropped 0 bases and J dropped 2 bases, with 17 bases sitting between them. The CDR3 has 18 amino acids. The CDR3 loop is CASSEAGAGRLAGNTIYF. In DNA, the CDR3 is TGTGCCAGCAGTGAAGCGGGAGCAGGACGCTTAGCTGGAAACACCATATATTTT.

In its sample, this clone was seen a few times. The chain combines TRBV7-9 with TRBJ1-2; 9 bases match TRBD1. Germline trimming cut 0 bases from V and 2 bases from J; bases unmatched to any gene: 4. CDR1 and CDR2 from the germline V gene are SEHNR and FQNEAQ (reference sequence). This CDR3 contains 16 residues. CDR3 DNA: TGTGCCAGCAGCTTAGCTGGGACAGGGCACAACTATGGCTACACCTTC. As protein: CASSLAGTGHNYGYTF.

The rearrangement links TRBV30 to TRBJ1-1; 7 bases map to TRBD1. The CDR3 is 14 residues long. V trimming: 0 bases; J trimming: 4 bases; junction bases outside the gene matches: 5. Germline CDR1 GTSNPN, CDR2 SVGIG (reference sequence). DNA of the CDR3: TGTGCCTGGAGTGTATGGGCAGGGGGCACTGAAGCTTTCTTT. Translating gives CAWSVWAGGTEAFF.

The V gene is TRBV10-3, the J gene TRBJ1-2; 11 positions agree with TRBD1. CDR1 and CDR2 (germline): ENHRY, SYGVKD. The CDR3 contains 23 residues. V was pared by 6 bases and J by 2 bases, with 29 bases of the junction left unmatched. CDR3 DNA: TGTGCCATCAGCCTTAAACCCCACCGGGACAGGGGGTTCGTGATGCACTCAAACTATGGCTACACCTTC. Translation gives CAISLKPHRDRGFVMHSNYGYTF.

The chain joins TRBV27 to TRBJ1-5, with D hard to call. The CDR3 runs 16 residues. Per the germline V gene, CDR1 is MNHEY and CDR2 is SMNVEV (reference sequence). The V gene lost 6 bases and the J gene lost 0 bases, with 15 bases spanning the gap. In DNA, the CDR3 is TGTGCCAGCAGGCCGGGAATTTCGATTAGCAATCAGCCCCAGCATTTT. Encoded protein: CASRPGISISNQPQHF.

This clone was seen a handful of times. The chain recombines TRBV10-2 with TRBJ1-1; TRBD1 matches 9 bases. The V gene end was trimmed by 6 bases and the J gene end by 4 bases; junction bases not matched to a gene: 9. In germline, CDR1 is WSHSY, CDR2 SAAADI. The CDR3 spans 15 residues. The CDR3 bases are TGCGCCAGCAGAACCGGGACAGGGCACTCCACTGAAGCTTTCTTT. It codes for CASRTGTGHSTEAFF.

V usage is TRBV19 and J usage is TRBJ1-3; 8 bases align to TRBD1. This CDR3 has 15 amino acids. V shed 8 bases and J 0 bases; nucleotides not matched to a gene: 6. Germline CDR1 and CDR2: LNHDA and SQIVND (reference sequence). CDR3 region: CASGRDRSSGNTIYF. DNA of the CDR3: TGTGCCAGTGGGAGGGACAGGTCCTCTGGAAACACCATATATTTT. The whole variable domain, remainder taken from reference TRBV19 and TRBJ1-3, is DGGITQSPKYLFRKEGQNVTLSCEQNLNHDAMYWYRQDPGQGLRLIYYSQIVNDFQKGDIAEGYSVSREKKESFPLTVTSAQKNPTAFYLCASGRDRSSGNTIYFGEGSWLTVV.

J is TRBJ1-5 and V is TRBV27; 9 bases line up with TRBD1. V trimming: 6 bases; J trimming: 0 bases; junction bases outside the gene matches: 3. The length of the CDR3 is 15 residues. Germline V CDR1 and CDR2: MNHEY, SMNVEV (reference sequence). DNA for the CDR3: TGTGCCAGCAGGGGGGACAGGGATAGCAATCAGCCCCAGCATTTT. Amino acids: CASRGDRDSNQPQHF.

This chain links TRBV7-9 with TRBJ1-4, with 8 bases aligning to TRBD1. CDR1 is SEHNR and CDR2 is FQNEAQ in the germline V gene (reference sequence). The CDR3 extends over 15 amino acids. The trim removed 5 bases at V and 7 bases at J, leaving 9 bases unmatched. This CDR3 is CASSISRGRIEKLFF. The CDR3 region has the DNA TGTGCCAGCAGCATCTCCAGGGGGCGCATTGAAAAACTGTTTTTT.

Only one count was recorded for this clone. The chain is built from TRBV6-1 and TRBJ1-2; no clear D. Germline CDR1 and CDR2: MNHNS and SASEGT. V dropped 5 bases and J dropped 3 bases, with 10 bases sitting between them. CDR3 length: 13 amino acids. The CDR3 protein is CASSPPGHYGYTF. The CDR3 DNA is TGTGCCAGCAGTCCACCCGGTCACTATGGCTACACCTTC.

The J gene is TRBJ2-7, the V gene TRBV6-5, with D perhaps matching TRBD1 (6 bases). V was trimmed by 6 bases and J by 3 bases, leaving 15 bases between them. The germline CDR1 and CDR2 sequences are MNHEY and SVGAGI. The CDR3 has 14 amino acids. For the CDR3, the DNA is TGTGCCAGCAGGACCGGACAGCCAGGCTACGAGCAGTACTTC. Protein product: CASRTGQPGYEQYF.